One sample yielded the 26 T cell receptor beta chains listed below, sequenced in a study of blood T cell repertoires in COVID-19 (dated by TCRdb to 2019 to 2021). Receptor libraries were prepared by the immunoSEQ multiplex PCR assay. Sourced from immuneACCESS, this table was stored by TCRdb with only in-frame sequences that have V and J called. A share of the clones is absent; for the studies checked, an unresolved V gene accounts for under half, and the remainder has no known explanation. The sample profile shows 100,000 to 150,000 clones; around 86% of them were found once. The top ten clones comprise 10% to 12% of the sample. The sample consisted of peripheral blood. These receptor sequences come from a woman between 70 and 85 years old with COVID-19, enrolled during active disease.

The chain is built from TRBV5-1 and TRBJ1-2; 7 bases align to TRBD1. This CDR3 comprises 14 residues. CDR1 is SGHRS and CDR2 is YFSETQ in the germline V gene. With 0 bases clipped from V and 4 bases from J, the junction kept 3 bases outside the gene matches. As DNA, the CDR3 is TGCGCCAGCAGCTTGGTAGGGGGCGGCTATGGCTACACCTTC. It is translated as CASSLVGGGYGYTF.

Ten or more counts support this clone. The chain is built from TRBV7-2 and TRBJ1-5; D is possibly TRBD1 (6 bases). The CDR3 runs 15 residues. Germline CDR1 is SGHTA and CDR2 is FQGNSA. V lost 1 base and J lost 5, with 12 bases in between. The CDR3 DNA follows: TGTGCCAGCAGCTTAGGGGGGCAGGGCCATCAGCCCCAGCATTTT. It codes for CASSLGGQGHQPQHF.

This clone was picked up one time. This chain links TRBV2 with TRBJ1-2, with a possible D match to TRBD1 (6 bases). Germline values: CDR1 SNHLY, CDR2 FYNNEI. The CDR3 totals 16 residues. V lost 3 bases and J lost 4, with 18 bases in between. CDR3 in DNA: TGTGCCAGCAGTGATGTTAGAACAGGGTACGGCTATGGCTACACCTTC. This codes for CASSDVRTGYGYGYTF.

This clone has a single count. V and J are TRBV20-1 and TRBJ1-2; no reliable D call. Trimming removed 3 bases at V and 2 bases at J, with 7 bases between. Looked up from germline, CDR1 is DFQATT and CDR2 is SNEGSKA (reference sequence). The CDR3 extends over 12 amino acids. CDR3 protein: CSASRENYGYTF. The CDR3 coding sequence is TGCAGTGCTAGTCGGGAAAACTATGGCTACACCTTC.

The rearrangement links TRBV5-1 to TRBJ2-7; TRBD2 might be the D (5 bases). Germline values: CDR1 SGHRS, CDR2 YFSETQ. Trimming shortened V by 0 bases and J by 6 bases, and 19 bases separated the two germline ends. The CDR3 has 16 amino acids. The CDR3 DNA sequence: TGCGCCAGCAGCTTGGGTCTCGCCCCAGAGAGGGTCGAGCAGTACTTC. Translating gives CASSLGLAPERVEQYF.

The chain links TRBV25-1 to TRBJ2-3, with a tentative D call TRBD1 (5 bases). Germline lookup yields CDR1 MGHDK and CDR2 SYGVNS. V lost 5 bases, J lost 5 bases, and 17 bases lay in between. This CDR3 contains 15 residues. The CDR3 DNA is TGTGCCAGCAGTCGACGGCAGGGTAAGGAAGATACGCAGTATTTT. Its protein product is CASSRRQGKEDTQYF.

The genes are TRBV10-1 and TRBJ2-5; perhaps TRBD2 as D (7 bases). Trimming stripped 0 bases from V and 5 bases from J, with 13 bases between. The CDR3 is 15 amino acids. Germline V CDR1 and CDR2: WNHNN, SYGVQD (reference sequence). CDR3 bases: TGCGCCAGCAGTGAGTCGAGGGGGGGGAGCGAGACCCAGTACTTC. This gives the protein CASSESRGGSETQYF.

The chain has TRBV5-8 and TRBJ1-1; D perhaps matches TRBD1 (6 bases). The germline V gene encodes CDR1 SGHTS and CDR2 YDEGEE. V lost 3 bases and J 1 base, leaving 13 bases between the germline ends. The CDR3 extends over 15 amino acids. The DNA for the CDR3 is TGTGCCAGCAGCTCAGGCCGGACAGAGAACACTGAAGCTTTCTTT. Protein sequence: CASSSGRTENTEAFF. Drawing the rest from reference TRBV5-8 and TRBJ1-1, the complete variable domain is EAGVTQSPTHLIKTRGQQATLRCSPISGHTSVYWYQQALGLGLQFLLWYDEGEERNRGNFPPRFSGRQFPNYSSELNVNALELEDSALYLCASSSGRTENTEAFFGQGTRLTVV.

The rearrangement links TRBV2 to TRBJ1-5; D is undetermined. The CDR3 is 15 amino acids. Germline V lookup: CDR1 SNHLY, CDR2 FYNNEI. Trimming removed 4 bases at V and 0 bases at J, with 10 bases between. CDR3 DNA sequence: TGTGCCAGCAGTGGTTCTCCGTATAGCAATCAGCCCCAGCATTTT. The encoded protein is CASSGSPYSNQPQHF.

CDR3 in amino acids: CASSPRQGHTETQYF. The CDR3 nucleotides read TGTGCCAGCAGCCCGCGTCAGGGCCACACAGAGACCCAGTACTTC. The V and J genes are TRBV11-3 and TRBJ2-5, with D maybe TRBD1 (5 bases). The V end was cut by 5 bases, the J end by 4 bases, with 17 bases between. Per germline, CDR1 SGHNT and CDR2 YENEEA. This CDR3 comprises 15 residues.

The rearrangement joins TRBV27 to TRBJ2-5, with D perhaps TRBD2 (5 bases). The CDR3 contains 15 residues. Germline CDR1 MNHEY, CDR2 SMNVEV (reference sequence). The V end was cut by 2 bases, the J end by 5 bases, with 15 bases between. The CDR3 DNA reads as TGTGCCAGCAGTTTAGCCGGACTTCAACAGGAGACCCAGTACTTC. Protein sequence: CASSLAGLQQETQYF.

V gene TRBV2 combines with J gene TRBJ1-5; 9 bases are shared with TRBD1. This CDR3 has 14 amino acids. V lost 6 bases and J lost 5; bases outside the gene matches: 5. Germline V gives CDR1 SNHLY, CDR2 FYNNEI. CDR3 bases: TGTGCCAGCAGGGCTTACAGGGGGCATCAGCCCCAGCATTTT. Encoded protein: CASRAYRGHQPQHF. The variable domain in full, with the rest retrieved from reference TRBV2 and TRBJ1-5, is EPEVTQTPSHQVTQMGQEVILRCVPISNHLYFYWYRQILGQKVEFLVSFYNNEISEKSEIFDDQFSVERPDGSNFTLKIRSTKLEDSAMYFCASRAYRGHQPQHFGDGTRLSIL.

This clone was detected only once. CDR3 sequence reads: CASSLAVGLAGDNEQFF. The CDR3 DNA is TGTGCCAGCAGCTTAGCGGTGGGGCTAGCGGGGGACAATGAGCAGTTCTTC. The rearrangement uses TRBV7-6 and TRBJ2-1, with 10 bases lining up with TRBD2. Germline V gives CDR1 SGHVS, CDR2 FNYEAQ. V dropped 0 bases and J dropped 5; count of bases not matched to a gene: 7. The CDR3 sequence is 17 residues long.

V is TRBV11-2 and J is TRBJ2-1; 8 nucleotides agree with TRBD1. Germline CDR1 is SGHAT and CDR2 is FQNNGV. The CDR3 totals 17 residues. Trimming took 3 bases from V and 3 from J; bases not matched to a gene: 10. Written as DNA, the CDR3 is TGTGCCAGCAGCTTTTTGCCTCCCGGACAGGGCTACAATGAGCAGTTCTTC. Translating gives CASSFLPPGQGYNEQFF.

CDR3 nucleotides: TGTGCCAGCAAACGGGACAGACTCTATGGCTACACCTTC. This encodes CASKRDRLYGYTF. The rearrangement uses TRBV12-3 or TRBV12-4 and TRBJ1-2; TRBD1 agrees at 7 bases. CDR3 size: 13 residues. The V segment lost 7 bases and the J segment 4 bases; nucleotides outside the gene matches: 6.

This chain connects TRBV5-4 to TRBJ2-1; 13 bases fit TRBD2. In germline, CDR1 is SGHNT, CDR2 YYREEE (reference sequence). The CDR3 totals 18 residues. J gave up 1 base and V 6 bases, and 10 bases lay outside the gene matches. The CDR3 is CASTGLAGVPVSYNEQFF. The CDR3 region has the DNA TGTGCCAGCACAGGACTAGCGGGGGTGCCCGTTTCCTACAATGAGCAGTTCTTC.

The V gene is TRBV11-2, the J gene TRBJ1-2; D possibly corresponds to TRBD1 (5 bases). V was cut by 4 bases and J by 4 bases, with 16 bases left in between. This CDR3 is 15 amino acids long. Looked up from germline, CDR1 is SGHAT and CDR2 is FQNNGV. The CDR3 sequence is CASSSTTSGGYGYTF. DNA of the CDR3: TGTGCCAGCAGCTCTACCACGAGCGGGGGCTATGGCTACACCTTC. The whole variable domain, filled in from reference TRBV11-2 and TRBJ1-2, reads EAGVAQSPRYKIIEKRQSVAFWCNPISGHATLYWYQQILGQGPKLLIQFQNNGVVDDSQLPKDRFSAERLKGVDSTLKIQPAKLEDSAVYLCASSSTTSGGYGYTFGSGTRLTVV.

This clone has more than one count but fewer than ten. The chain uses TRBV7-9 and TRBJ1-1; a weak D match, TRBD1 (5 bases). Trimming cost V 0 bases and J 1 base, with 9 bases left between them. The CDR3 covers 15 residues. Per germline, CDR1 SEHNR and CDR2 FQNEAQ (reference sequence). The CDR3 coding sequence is TGTGCCAGCAGCTTAGCAGCCAGGGCGAACACTGAAGCTTTCTTT. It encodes CASSLAARANTEAFF.

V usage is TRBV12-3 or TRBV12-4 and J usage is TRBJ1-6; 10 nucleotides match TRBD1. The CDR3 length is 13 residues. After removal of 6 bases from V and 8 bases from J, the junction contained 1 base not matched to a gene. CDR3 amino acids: CASSGTGDSPLHF. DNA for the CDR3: TGTGCCAGCAGCGGGACAGGGGATTCACCCCTCCACTTT.

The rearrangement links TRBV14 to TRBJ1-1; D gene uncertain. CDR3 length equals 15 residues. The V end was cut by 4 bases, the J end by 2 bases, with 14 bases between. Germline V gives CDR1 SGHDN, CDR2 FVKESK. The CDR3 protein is CASSPAMSGNTEAFF. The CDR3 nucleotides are TGTGCCAGCAGCCCAGCTATGAGCGGCAACACTGAAGCTTTCTTT.

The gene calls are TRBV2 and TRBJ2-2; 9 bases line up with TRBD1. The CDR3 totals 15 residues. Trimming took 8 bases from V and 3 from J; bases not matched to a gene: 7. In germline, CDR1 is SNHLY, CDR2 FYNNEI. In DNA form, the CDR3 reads TGTGCCAGCCAGCTGCGGACAGGGGACACCGGGGAGCTGTTTTTT. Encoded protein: CASQLRTGDTGELFF.

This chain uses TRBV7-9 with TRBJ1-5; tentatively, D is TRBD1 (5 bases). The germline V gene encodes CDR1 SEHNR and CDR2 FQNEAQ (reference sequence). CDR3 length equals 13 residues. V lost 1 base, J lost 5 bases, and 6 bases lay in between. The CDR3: CASSLVGDQPQHF. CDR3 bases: TGTGCCAGCAGCTTAGTAGGGGATCAGCCCCAGCATTTT.

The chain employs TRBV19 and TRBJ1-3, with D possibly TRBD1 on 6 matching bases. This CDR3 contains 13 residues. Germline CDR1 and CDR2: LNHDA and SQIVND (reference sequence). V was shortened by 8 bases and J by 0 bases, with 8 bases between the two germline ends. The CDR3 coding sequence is TGTGCCAGTGGGGGCAACTCTGGAAACACCATATATTTT. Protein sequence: CASGGNSGNTIYF.

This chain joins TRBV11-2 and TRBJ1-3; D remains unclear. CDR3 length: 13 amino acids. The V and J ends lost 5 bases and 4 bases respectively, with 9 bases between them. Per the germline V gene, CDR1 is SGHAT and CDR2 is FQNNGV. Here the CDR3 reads CASSPLGGNTIYF. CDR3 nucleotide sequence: TGTGCCAGCAGCCCCCTTGGCGGAAACACCATATATTTT.

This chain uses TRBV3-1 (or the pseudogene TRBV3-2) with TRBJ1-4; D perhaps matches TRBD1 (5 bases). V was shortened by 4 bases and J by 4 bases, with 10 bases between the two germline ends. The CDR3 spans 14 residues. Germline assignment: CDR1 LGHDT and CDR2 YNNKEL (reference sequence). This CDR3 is CASSLLGHNEKLFF. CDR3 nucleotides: TGTGCCAGCAGCCTCCTCGGACATAATGAAAAACTGTTTTTT.

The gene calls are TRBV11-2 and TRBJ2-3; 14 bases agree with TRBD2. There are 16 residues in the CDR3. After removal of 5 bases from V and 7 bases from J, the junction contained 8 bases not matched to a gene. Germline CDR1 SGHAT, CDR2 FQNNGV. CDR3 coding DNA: TGTGCCAGCAGCCCTGCGACTAGCGGGGGGGCAAATACGCAGTATTTT. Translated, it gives CASSPATSGGANTQYF. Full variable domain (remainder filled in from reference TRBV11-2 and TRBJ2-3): EAGVAQSPRYKIIEKRQSVAFWCNPISGHATLYWYQQILGQGPKLLIQFQNNGVVDDSQLPKDRFSAERLKGVDSTLKIQPAKLEDSAVYLCASSPATSGGANTQYFGPGTRLTVL.